These T cell receptor beta chains were read from a single sample in a study of OX40 agonist ivuxolimab in advanced cancers. Sequencing was performed with immunoSEQ multiplex PCR; in TCRdb, only in-frame clones are kept and a portion is missing. The table lists tens of thousands of clones, roughly 91% of them singletons. The input for sequencing was CD4+ or CD8+ T cells sorted from blood, taken in a trial of the OX40 agonist ivuxolimab. The receptor set was obtained from an adult with an advanced solid tumor such as melanoma, head and neck, liver or kidney cancer. Both conserved end residues are part of each CDR3. The order of the fields is clone size, J gene, D gene, V gene, CDR3 protein, CDR3 DNA. D genes are given only for firm matches. Clone size appears in some rows only: once, few, many, or a class for an expanded clone.

>-|TRBJ2-2|-|TRBV30
CASKARNTGELFF
TGTGCCTCCAAGGCCAGAAACACCGGGGAGCTGTTTTTT
>-|TRBJ2-2|TRBD2|TRBV10-1
CASSETGTSGTGELFF
TGCGCCAGCAGTGAGACCGGGACTAGCGGAACCGGGGAGCTGTTTTTT
>-|TRBJ2-7|-|TRBV29-1
CSVDQKTLAGSYEQYF
TGCAGCGTTGACCAAAAGACCCTGGCCGGCTCCTACGAGCAGTACTTC
>-|TRBJ1-1|-|TRBV27
CASSLGGGGTEAFF
TGTGCCAGCAGTTTGGGGGGAGGTGGGACTGAAGCTTTCTTT
>-|TRBJ2-3|-|TRBV13
CASRALPGTADTQYF
TGTGCCAGCAGGGCCCTTCCCGGGACCGCAGATACGCAGTATTTT
>-|TRBJ2-3|-|TRBV27
CASSPYSGAKASTDTQYF
TGTGCCAGCAGTCCATACTCCGGGGCCAAAGCTAGCACAGATACGCAGTATTTT
>-|TRBJ1-5|TRBD1|TRBV7-9
CASSQTDRGNQPQHF
TGTGCCAGCAGCCAGACCGACAGGGGGAATCAGCCCCAGCATTTT
>-|TRBJ2-1|TRBD2|TRBV28
CASSLGSSGNNEQFF
TGTGCCAGCAGTTTAGGTTCTAGCGGCAACAATGAGCAGTTCTTC
>once|TRBJ1-5|TRBD1|TRBV19
CASTRSGGNNQPQHF
TGTGCCAGTACCAGGTCAGGGGGGAACAATCAGCCCCAGCATTTT
>-|TRBJ2-7|TRBD1|TRBV15
CATSPGGTGVYHEQYF
TGTGCCACCAGCCCTGGCGGGACAGGGGTGTACCACGAGCAGTACTTC
>-|TRBJ1-4|-|TRBV10-1
CASVEEGKEKLFF
TGCGCCAGCGTTGAGGAAGGGAAGGAAAAACTGTTTTTT
>-|TRBJ2-3|TRBD2|TRBV6-5
CASSRGSREIDTQYF
TGTGCCAGCAGTCGCGGGAGTCGTGAGATTGATACGCAGTATTTT
>once|TRBJ2-7|TRBD2|TRBV6-5
CASSYLGAGDTYEQYF
TGTGCCAGCAGTTACTTAGGGGCGGGAGACACCTACGAGCAGTACTTC
>once|TRBJ2-7|TRBD1|TRBV7-2
CASSLDPGQRTSYEQYF
TGTGCCAGCAGCTTAGATCCGGGACAGCGGACTTCCTACGAGCAGTACTTC
>-|TRBJ2-3|-|TRBV4-3
CASSQVRVLGGLNTQYF
TGCGCCAGCAGCCAAGTGAGGGTGTTGGGGGGCCTTAATACGCAGTATTTT
>-|TRBJ1-1|-|TRBV13
CASSFAGGRNTEAFF
TGTGCCAGCAGCTTCGCGGGGGGCCGTAACACTGAAGCTTTCTTT
>-|TRBJ2-2|TRBD1|TRBV9
CASSVPRTGSAGELFF
TGTGCCAGCAGCGTACCTCGGACAGGGTCGGCCGGGGAGCTGTTTTTT
>-|TRBJ2-3|-|TRBV30
CAWAGGLSSTDTQYF
TGTGCCTGGGCCGGGGGCCTTTCCAGCACAGATACGCAGTATTTT
>-|TRBJ2-1|-|TRBV29-1
CSVTGYSSYNEQFF
TGCAGCGTGACTGGGTATAGCTCCTACAATGAGCAGTTCTTC
>-|TRBJ2-1|TRBD2|TRBV9
CASSPQRTSVDEQFF
TGTGCCAGCAGCCCGCAACGGACTAGCGTTGATGAGCAGTTCTTC
>-|TRBJ2-1|-|TRBV10-3
CAIRTLGVHEQFF
TGTGCCATCAGAACCCTAGGAGTGCATGAGCAGTTCTTC
>-|TRBJ2-7|-|TRBV20-1
CSAKDLYEQYF
TGCAGTGCCAAGGACCTCTACGAGCAGTACTTC
>-|TRBJ1-4|TRBD1|TRBV6-6
CASSDGQGIDEKLFF
TGTGCCAGCAGTGATGGACAGGGAATAGATGAAAAACTGTTTTTT
>-|TRBJ2-1|-|TRBV15
CATSKGRSINNEQFF
TGTGCCACCAGCAAAGGAAGGTCGATTAACAATGAGCAGTTCTTC
>-|TRBJ1-1|-|TRBV6-6
CASSLGQMNTEAFF
TGTGCCAGCAGTCTCGGGCAAATGAACACTGAAGCTTTCTTT
>-|TRBJ1-2|-|TRBV7-2
CASSSPGTFGYTF
TGTGCCAGCAGCTCCCCCGGGACCTTCGGCTACACCTTC
>-|TRBJ2-7|-|TRBV7-2
CASSSSGGVFPYEQYF
TGTGCCAGCAGCTCATCCGGGGGAGTATTTCCCTACGAGCAGTACTTC
>-|TRBJ2-4|-|TRBV4-1
CASSPFGFIQYF
TGCGCCAGCAGCCCGTTTGGTTTCATTCAGTACTTC
>medium-sized|TRBJ1-5|-|TRBV6-1
CASSEGGEGQPQHF
TGTGCCAGCAGTGAAGGAGGTGAAGGTCAGCCCCAGCATTTT
>-|TRBJ1-2|TRBD1|TRBV19
CASSSGQGKGYTF
TGTGCCAGTAGTTCAGGACAGGGGAAGGGCTACACCTTC
>-|TRBJ2-7|-|TRBV5-1
CASSLAGIYEQYF
TGCGCCAGCAGCTTGGCGGGTATCTACGAGCAGTACTTC
>once|TRBJ2-1|-|TRBV6-5
CASSYGGASSYNEQFF
TGTGCCAGCAGTTACGGAGGGGCTAGCTCCTACAATGAGCAGTTCTTC
>-|TRBJ2-2|-|TRBV25-1
CASSEPLDDGELFF
TGTGCCAGCAGTGAACCCTTAGACGACGGGGAGCTGTTTTTT
>once|TRBJ1-2|-|TRBV27
CASSQNFGRSDSSNYGYTF
TGTGCCAGCAGTCAAAATTTTGGTCGCTCCGACAGCTCTAACTATGGCTACACCTTC
>-|TRBJ1-2|TRBD1|TRBV9
CASSPTRFDREKGTF
TGTGCCAGCAGCCCAACCCGGTTTGACAGGGAAAAGGGAACCTTC
>-|TRBJ2-1|-|TRBV5-8
CASSVGLAEQFF
TGTGCCAGCAGCGTGGGACTTGCTGAGCAGTTCTTC
>-|TRBJ2-7|-|TRBV18
CASSPDFSYEQYF
TGTGCCAGCTCACCGGACTTTTCCTACGAGCAGTACTTC
>-|TRBJ2-1|TRBD2|TRBV4-3
CASSLGSGIYNEQFF
TGCGCCAGCAGCCTTGGTAGCGGGATTTACAATGAGCAGTTCTTC
>-|TRBJ1-5|-|TRBV15
CATSTRGNQPQHF
TGTGCCACCAGCACGCGGGGCAATCAGCCCCAGCATTTT
>-|TRBJ2-7|-|TRBV5-1
CASKPGESYEQYF
TGCGCCAGCAAGCCAGGGGAATCCTACGAGCAGTACTTC
>-|TRBJ1-4|-|TRBV5-1
CASSLGNEKLFF
TGCGCCAGCAGCTTGGGGAATGAAAAACTGTTTTTT
>-|TRBJ2-3|-|TRBV4-3
CASSQGFGQTNSDTQYF
TGCGCCAGCAGCCAAGGGTTTGGACAGACAAATTCAGATACGCAGTATTTT
>-|TRBJ2-5|-|TRBV11-3
CASRRLADRQGGNLETQYF
TGTGCCAGCAGACGTCTGGCGGACAGACAAGGAGGCAACTTAGAGACCCAGTACTTC
>-|TRBJ2-4|TRBD2|TRBV9
CASSVDGAGDIQYF
TGTGCCAGCAGCGTAGACGGGGCGGGAGACATTCAGTACTTC
>-|TRBJ2-3|-|TRBV10-2
CASSEVTDTQYF
TGCGCCAGCAGTGAAGTAACAGATACGCAGTATTTT
>-|TRBJ1-1|-|TRBV19
CASSVPGAWGLSEAFF
TGTGCCAGTAGTGTCCCGGGGGCCTGGGGCCTATCTGAAGCTTTCTTT
>-|TRBJ2-5|-|TRBV6-5
CASSTADLSETQYF
TGTGCCAGCAGTACGGCAGACCTGAGCGAGACCCAGTACTTC
>once|TRBJ2-7|-|TRBV10-3
CAISEPDVRLSYEQYF
TGTGCCATCAGTGAGCCGGACGTCCGACTTTCCTACGAGCAGTACTTC
>-|TRBJ1-5|TRBD1|TRBV4-1
CASSRGQGLDQPQHF
TGCGCCAGCAGCCGCGGACAGGGCCTTGATCAGCCCCAGCATTTT
>-|TRBJ2-1|-|TRBV11-2
CASRHSGSSYNEQFF
TGTGCCAGCAGACATAGCGGTAGCTCCTACAATGAGCAGTTCTTC
>-|TRBJ2-7|TRBD2|TRBV11-2
CASSAQAGYEQYF
TGTGCCAGCAGCGCGCAAGCGGGGTACGAGCAGTACTTC
>-|TRBJ2-7|-|TRBV9
CASSAGGNEQYF
TGTGCCAGCAGCGCGGGTGGTAACGAGCAGTACTTC
>-|TRBJ2-5|-|TRBV9
CASSPPGKETQYF
TGTGCCAGCAGCCCTCCGGGGAAAGAGACCCAGTACTTC
>-|TRBJ2-3|TRBD2|TRBV12-5
CANAEREGPQDTQYF
TGTGCTAATGCGGAGCGGGAGGGCCCTCAGGATACGCAGTATTTT
>-|TRBJ2-2|TRBD2|TRBV5-1
CASSPPGLARGELFF
TGCGCCAGCAGTCCTCCGGGACTAGCCCGCGGGGAGCTGTTTTTT
>-|TRBJ1-2|TRBD1|TRBV10-3
CAINIGGTGFPYGYTF
TGTGCCATCAATATAGGCGGGACAGGGTTTCCCTATGGCTACACCTTC
>-|TRBJ2-7|-|TRBV2
CASSVGQPLTYEQYF
TGTGCCAGCAGTGTGGGTCAGCCCTTAACCTACGAGCAGTACTTC